This T cell receptor (beta chain) is from a study of blood T cell repertoires in COVID-19. The overall study: There were acute and convalescent COVID-19 samples, and they came from the United States, Italy and Spain.

Sequencing used immunoSEQ multiplex PCR; TCRdb keeps in-frame clones, though not all of them. The sample shows some 320,000 clones, just under 90% of them seen only once. Patients at the Seattle site were enrolled during active infection and followed longitudinally. The CDR3 runs to 16 residues. V lost 5 bases, J lost 0 bases, and 5 bases stayed unmatched. Germline values: CDR1 SGHNT, CDR2 YENEEA. This clonotype originated in a woman aged 25 to 39 with COVID-19, enrolled during active disease. The chain is built from TRBV11-3 and TRBJ2-2, with TRBD1 matching 8 bases. The specimen sequenced was peripheral blood. CDR3 region: CASSPQGASNTGELFF. The CDR3 DNA sequence: TGTGCCAGCAGCCCCCAGGGGGCGTCGAACACCGGGGAGCTGTTTTTT.